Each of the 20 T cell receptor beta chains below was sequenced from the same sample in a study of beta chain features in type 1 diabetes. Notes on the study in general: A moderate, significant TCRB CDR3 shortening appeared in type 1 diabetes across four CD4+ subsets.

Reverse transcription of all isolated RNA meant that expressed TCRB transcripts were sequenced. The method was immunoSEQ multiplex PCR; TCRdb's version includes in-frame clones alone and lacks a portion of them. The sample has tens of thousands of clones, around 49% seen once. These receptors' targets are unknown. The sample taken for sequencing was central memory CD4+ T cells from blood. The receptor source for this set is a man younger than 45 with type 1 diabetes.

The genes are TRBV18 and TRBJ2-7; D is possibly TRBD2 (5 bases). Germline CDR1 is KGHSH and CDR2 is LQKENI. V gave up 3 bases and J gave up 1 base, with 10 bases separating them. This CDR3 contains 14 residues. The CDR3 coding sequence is TGTGCCAGCTCACCGATCGGCGGGTCCTACGAGCAGTACTTC. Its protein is CASSPIGGSYEQYF.

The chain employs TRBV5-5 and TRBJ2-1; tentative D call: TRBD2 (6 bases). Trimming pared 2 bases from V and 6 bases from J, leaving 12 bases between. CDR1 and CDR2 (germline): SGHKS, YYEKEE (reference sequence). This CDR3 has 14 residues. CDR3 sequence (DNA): TGTGCCAGCAGCTTTCGGACTATGCGCAATGAGCAGTTCTTC. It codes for CASSFRTMRNEQFF. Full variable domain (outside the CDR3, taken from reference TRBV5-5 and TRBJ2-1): DAGVTQSPTHLIKTRGQQVTLRCSPISGHKSVSWYQQVLGQGPQFIFQYYEKEERGRGNFPDRFSARQFPNYSSELNVNALLLGDSALYLCASSFRTMRNEQFFGPGTRLTVL.

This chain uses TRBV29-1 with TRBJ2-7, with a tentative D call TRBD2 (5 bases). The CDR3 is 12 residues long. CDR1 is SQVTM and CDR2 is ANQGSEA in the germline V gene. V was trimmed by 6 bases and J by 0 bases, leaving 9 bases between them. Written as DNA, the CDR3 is TGCAGCGTCCTTAGCGACTCCTACGAGCAGTACTTC. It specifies CSVLSDSYEQYF.

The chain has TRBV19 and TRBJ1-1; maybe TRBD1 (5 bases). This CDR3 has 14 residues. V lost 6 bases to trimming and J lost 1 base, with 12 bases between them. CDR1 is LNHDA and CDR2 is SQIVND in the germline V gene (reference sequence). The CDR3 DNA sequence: TGTGCCAGTAGACCCTTGGACAAGAACACTGAAGCTTTCTTT. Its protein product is CASRPLDKNTEAFF.

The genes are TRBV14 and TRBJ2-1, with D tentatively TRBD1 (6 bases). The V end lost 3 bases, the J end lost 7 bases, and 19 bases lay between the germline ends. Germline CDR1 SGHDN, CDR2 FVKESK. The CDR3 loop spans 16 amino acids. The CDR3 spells CASSHSGTILTNEQFF. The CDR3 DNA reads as TGTGCCAGCAGCCATTCCGGGACAATCCTTACAAATGAGCAGTTCTTC. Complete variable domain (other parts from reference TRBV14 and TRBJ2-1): EAGVTQFPSHSVIEKGQTVTLRCDPISGHDNLYWYRRVMGKEIKFLLHFVKESKQDESGMPNNRFLAERTGGTYSTLKVQPAELEDSGVYFCASSHSGTILTNEQFFGPGTRLTVL.

The CDR3 region has the DNA TGTGCCAGCAGCTCGGGACAGGGTAGGACTGAAGCTTTCTTT. This encodes CASSSGQGRTEAFF. The V call is TRBV7-2, the J call TRBJ1-1, with 9 bases aligning to TRBD1. The trim removed 4 bases at V and 5 bases at J, leaving 5 bases unmatched. Per the germline V gene, CDR1 is SGHTA and CDR2 is FQGNSA. The CDR3 loop spans 14 amino acids.

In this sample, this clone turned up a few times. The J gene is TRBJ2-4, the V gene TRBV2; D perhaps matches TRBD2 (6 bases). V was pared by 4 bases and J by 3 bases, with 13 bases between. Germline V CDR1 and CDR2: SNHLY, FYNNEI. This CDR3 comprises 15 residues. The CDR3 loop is CASSAGGVGKNIQYF. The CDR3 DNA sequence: TGTGCCAGCAGTGCCGGCGGGGTGGGCAAAAACATTCAGTACTTC. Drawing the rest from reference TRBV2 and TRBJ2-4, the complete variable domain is EPEVTQTPSHQVTQMGQEVILRCVPISNHLYFYWYRQILGQKVEFLVSFYNNEISEKSEIFDDQFSVERPDGSNFTLKIRSTKLEDSAMYFCASSAGGVGKNIQYFGAGTRLSVL.

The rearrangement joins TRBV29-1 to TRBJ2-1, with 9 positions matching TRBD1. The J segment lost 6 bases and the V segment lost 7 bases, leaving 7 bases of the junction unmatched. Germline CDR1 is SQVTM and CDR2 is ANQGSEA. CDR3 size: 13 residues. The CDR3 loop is CSATGQGVNEQFF. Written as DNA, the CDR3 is TGCAGCGCCACGGGACAGGGAGTCAATGAGCAGTTCTTC.

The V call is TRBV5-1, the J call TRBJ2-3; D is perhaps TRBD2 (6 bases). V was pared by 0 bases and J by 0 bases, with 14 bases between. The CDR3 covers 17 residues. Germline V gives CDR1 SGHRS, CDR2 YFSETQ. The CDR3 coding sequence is TGCGCCAGCAGCTTGGCCATCGGGGGTGGAAGCACAGATACGCAGTATTTT. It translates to CASSLAIGGGSTDTQYF.

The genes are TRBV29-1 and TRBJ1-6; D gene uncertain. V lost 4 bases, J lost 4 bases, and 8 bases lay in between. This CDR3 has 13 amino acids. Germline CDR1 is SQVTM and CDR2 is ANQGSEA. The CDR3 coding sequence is TGCAGCGTTGCTGAGTATTATAATTCACCCCTCCACTTT. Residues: CSVAEYYNSPLHF.

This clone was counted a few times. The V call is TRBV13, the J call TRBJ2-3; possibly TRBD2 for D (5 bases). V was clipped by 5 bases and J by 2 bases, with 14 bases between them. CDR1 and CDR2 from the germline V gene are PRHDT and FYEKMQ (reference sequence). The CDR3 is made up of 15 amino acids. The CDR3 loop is CASSRSGRPTDTQYF. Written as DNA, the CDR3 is TGTGCCAGCAGCCGATCGGGGAGACCCACAGATACGCAGTATTTT.

The CDR3 DNA reads as TGTGCCAGCAGCGGGGACAGGAGCACAGATACGCAGTATTTT. It yields the protein CASSGDRSTDTQYF. V is TRBV7-2 and J is TRBJ2-3; 8 nucleotides align to TRBD1. The V gene's germline CDR1 is SGHTA and CDR2 FQGNSA. This CDR3 is built from 14 residues. Trimming removed 5 bases from V and 0 bases from J; junction bases left unmatched: 1.

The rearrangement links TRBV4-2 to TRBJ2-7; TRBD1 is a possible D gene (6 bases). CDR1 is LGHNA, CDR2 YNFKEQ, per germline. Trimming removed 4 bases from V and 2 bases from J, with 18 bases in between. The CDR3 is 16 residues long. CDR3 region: CASSPIDFTGTYEQYF. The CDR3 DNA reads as TGTGCCAGCAGCCCAATCGATTTTACAGGGACCTACGAGCAGTACTTC.

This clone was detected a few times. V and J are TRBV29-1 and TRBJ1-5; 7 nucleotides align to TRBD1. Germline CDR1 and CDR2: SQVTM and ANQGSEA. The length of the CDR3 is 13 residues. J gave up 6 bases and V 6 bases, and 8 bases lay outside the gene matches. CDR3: CSVLGAGGQPQHF. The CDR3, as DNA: TGCAGCGTGTTGGGGGCAGGGGGTCAGCCCCAGCATTTT.

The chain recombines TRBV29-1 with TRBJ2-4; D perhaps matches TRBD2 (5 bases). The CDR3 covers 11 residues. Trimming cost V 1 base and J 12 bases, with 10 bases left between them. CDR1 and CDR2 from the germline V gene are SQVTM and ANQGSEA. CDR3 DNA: TGCAGCGTTGAAGCCGGCGGGCCTCAGTACTTC. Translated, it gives CSVEAGGPQYF.

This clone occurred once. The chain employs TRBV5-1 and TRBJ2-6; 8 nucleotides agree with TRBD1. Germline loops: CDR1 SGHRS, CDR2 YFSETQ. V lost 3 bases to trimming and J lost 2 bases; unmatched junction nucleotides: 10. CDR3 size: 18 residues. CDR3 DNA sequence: TGCGCCAGCAGCTCGGTCCCGACAGGGGAGGCTGGGGCCAACGTCCTGACTTTC. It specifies CASSSVPTGEAGANVLTF. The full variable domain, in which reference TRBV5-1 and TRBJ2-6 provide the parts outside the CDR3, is KAGVTQTPRYLIKTRGQQVTLSCSPISGHRSVSWYQQTPGQGLQFLFEYFSETQRNKGNFPGRFSGRQFSNSRSEMNVSTLELGDSALYLCASSSVPTGEAGANVLTFGAGSRLTVL.

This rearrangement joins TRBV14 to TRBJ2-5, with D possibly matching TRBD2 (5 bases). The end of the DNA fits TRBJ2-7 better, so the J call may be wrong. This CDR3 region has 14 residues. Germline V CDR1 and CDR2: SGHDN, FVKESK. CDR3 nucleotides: TGTGCCAGCAGCCAAAACCTGGACTTATACGAGCAGTACTTC. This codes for CASSQNLDLYEQYF.

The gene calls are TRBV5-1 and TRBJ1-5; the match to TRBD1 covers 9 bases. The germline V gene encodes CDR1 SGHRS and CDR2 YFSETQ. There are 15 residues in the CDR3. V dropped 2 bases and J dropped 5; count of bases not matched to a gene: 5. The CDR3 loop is CASSLEGQGHQPQHF. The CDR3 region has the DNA TGCGCCAGCAGCTTAGAGGGACAGGGCCATCAGCCCCAGCATTTT.

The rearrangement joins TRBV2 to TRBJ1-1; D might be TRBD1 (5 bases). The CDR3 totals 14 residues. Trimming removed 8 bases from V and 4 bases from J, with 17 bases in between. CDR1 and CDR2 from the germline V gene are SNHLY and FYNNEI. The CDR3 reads CASAVGGGFTEAFF. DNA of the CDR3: TGTGCCAGCGCTGTCGGGGGGGGATTCACTGAAGCTTTCTTT.

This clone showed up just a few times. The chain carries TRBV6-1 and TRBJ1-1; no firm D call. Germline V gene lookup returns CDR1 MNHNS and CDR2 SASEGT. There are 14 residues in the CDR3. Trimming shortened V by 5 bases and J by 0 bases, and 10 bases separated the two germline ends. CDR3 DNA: TGTGCCAGCAGTAAGGGAGTTATGAACACTGAAGCTTTCTTT. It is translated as CASSKGVMNTEAFF.